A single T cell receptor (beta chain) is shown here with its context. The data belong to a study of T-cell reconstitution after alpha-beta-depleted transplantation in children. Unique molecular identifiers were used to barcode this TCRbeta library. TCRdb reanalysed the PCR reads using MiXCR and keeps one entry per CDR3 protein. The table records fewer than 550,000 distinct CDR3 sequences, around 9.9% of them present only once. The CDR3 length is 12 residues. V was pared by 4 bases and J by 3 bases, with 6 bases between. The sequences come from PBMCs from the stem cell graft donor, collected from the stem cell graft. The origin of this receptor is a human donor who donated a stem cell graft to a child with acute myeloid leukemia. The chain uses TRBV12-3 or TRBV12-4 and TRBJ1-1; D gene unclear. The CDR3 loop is CASSSTYTEAFF. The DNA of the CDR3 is TGTGCCAGCAGTTCCACCTACACTGAAGCTTTCTTT.